This T cell receptor beta chain is from a study of shared clonotypes between healthy human individuals. CD45RO-negative CD8 cells positively selected for CCR7 made up the naive population, which excluded terminally differentiated effector memory CD45RA+ cells. General study results and limits: Clonotype sharing among the donors was expected to vary with sequencing depth.

A note on this clone: Its target is not known.

The run depth of the assay was deep. The repertoire was sequenced with immunoSEQ multiplex PCR; TCRdb's copy has only in-frame clones and lacks some. This table has more than 2 million clones, 93% appearing once. The receptor was derived from a man aged 18 to 29 in good health. Some clones in this sample may be carry-over from other donors' samples. The sample was naive CD8+ T cells from PBMCs.

CDR3 in DNA: TGCGCCAGCAGTGAGTATATGCCTAGCGGAAACCTCTACGAGCAGTACTTC. As protein: CASSEYMPSGNLYEQYF. The V and J genes are TRBV10-1 and TRBJ2-7; 7 positions agree with TRBD2. Germline CDR1 is WNHNN and CDR2 is SYGVQD (reference sequence). The ends lost 1 base at V and 3 bases at J; junction bases unmatched: 12. The CDR3 consists of 17 residues.